These 5 T cell receptor beta chains share one sample of origin, sequenced in a study of blood T cells in healthy people across ages. PCR was performed a second time for about 7 to 11 cycles using a sample-barcoded 5' primer and a J-beta primer mix. TCRdb independently ran MiXCR on the 5' RACE reads; one entry per CDR3 protein. The table shows over a million distinct CDR3 sequences, with approximately 43% occurring only once. Material: blood. All receptors come from a woman younger than 35 in good health.

To note about this clonotype: The DNA is omitted, as the CDR3 cannot be located on it reliably, and the CDR3 follows TCRdb's listing. The CDR3 loop reads CASSDYFGETQYF. The genes are TRBV21-1 and TRBJ2-5. TRBV21-1 is a documented pseudogene. The CDR3 is 13 residues long, counting both termini.

The V call is TRBV4-2, the J call TRBJ2-1; D is undetermined. The length of the CDR3 is 14 residues. The germline V gene has CDR1 LGHNA and CDR2 YNFKEQ. V lost 1 base and J 4 bases, leaving 8 bases between the germline ends. CDR3 nucleotides: TGTGCCAGCAGCCAAGGGATGGGGTACAATGAGCAGTTCTTC. This sequence encodes CASSQGMGYNEQFF.

The V gene is TRBV4-3, the J gene TRBJ1-6, with TRBD1 matching 8 bases. From germline, CDR1 is LGHNA and CDR2 YSLEER. V shed 0 bases and J 0 bases; nucleotides not matched to a gene: 7. The CDR3 length is 19 residues. CDR3 sequence (DNA): TGCGCCAGCAGCCAAGAGGACAGGGTGGGAAGCTCCTATAATTCACCCCTCCACTTT. Protein product: CASSQEDRVGSSYNSPLHF.

CDR3 region: CSAREETGANSPLHF. CDR3 nucleotides: TGCAGTGCTAGAGAAGAGACAGGGGCTAATTCACCCCTCCACTTT. The chain links TRBV20-1 to TRBJ1-6; 8 positions agree with TRBD1. The germline V gene has CDR1 DFQATT and CDR2 SNEGSKA (reference sequence). With 0 bases clipped from V and 6 bases from J, the junction kept 4 bases outside the gene matches. CDR3 length: 15 amino acids.

In this sample, this clonotype turned up a few times. In nucleotides, the CDR3 is TGTGCCAGCAGTTTAAGGCACCCAGGGAGCCACGAGCAGTACTTC. Its translation is CASSLRHPGSHEQYF. V and J are TRBV12-3 or TRBV12-4 and TRBJ2-7, with D possibly called TRBD1 or TRBD2 (5 bases each). Deletions cut 2 bases from V and 5 bases from J, with 16 bases between. The CDR3 has 15 residues.